This entry lists 29 T cell receptor beta chains sequenced from one sample in a study of metastatic and nonmetastatic thyroid tumors. No patient received treatment before thyroid surgery. TCRdb re-called the PCR reads through MiXCR. The sample contains roughly 30,000 clones, under 25% of which appear only once. Sequenced material: blood. The receptor source for this set is a female donor with papillary thyroid cancer or a benign thyroid nodule (not recorded which). Some clones in this sample may be carry-over from other donors' samples.

This clone is classed as medium-sized. This chain joins TRBV27 and TRBJ2-7; 10 nucleotides line up with TRBD1. V was clipped by 6 bases and J by 3 bases; unmatched bases: 5. The CDR3 runs to 14 residues. Germline CDR1 MNHEY, CDR2 SMNVEV (reference sequence). CDR3: CASRTGTGDYEQYF. In DNA form, the CDR3 reads TGTGCCAGCAGAACCGGGACAGGGGACTACGAGCAGTACTTC.

This clone has just a few counts. V gene TRBV12-3 or TRBV12-4 combines with J gene TRBJ2-2, with D possibly matching TRBD2 (5 bases). The V end was cut by 6 bases, the J end by 2 bases, with 16 bases between. This CDR3 has 16 amino acids. CDR3 sequence: CASRRMMEVNTGELFF. Written as DNA, the CDR3 is TGTGCCAGCAGACGGATGATGGAGGTCAACACCGGGGAGCTGTTTTTT.

This clone appeared many times. The J gene is TRBJ2-3, the V gene TRBV28, with 9 bases aligning to TRBD1. The CDR3 is made up of 14 amino acids. Germline CDR1 is MDHEN and CDR2 is SYDVKM. J was trimmed by 2 bases and V by 5 bases; bases with no gene match: 2. Here the CDR3 reads CASSGTGTTDTQYF. The CDR3 DNA follows: TGTGCCAGCAGTGGGACAGGGACCACAGATACGCAGTATTTT. The full variable domain, in which reference TRBV28 and TRBJ2-3 provide the parts outside the CDR3, is DVKVTQSSRYLVKRTGEKVFLECVQDMDHENMFWYRQDPGLGLRLIYFSYDVKMKEKGDIPEGYSVSREKKERFSLILESASTNQTSMYLCASSGTGTTDTQYFGPGTRLTVL.

Many counts were recorded for this clone. The chain has TRBV7-9 and TRBJ2-6; D gene ambiguous. The CDR3 totals 15 residues. The V end lost 3 bases, the J end lost 0 bases, and 6 bases lay between the germline ends. Germline lookup yields CDR1 SEHNR and CDR2 FQNEAQ (reference sequence). The CDR3 reads CASSLSVSGANVLTF. The DNA for the CDR3 is TGTGCCAGCAGCTTGTCGGTCTCTGGGGCCAACGTCCTGACTTTC.

The table lists this clone with many counts. This rearrangement joins TRBV19 to TRBJ1-2, with 7 bases matching TRBD1. The CDR3 consists of 15 residues. V was pared by 8 bases and J by 7 bases, with 16 bases of the junction left unmatched. CDR1 is LNHDA, CDR2 SQIVND, per germline (reference sequence). CDR3 amino acids: CASHQPTGERGGYTF. As DNA, the CDR3 is TGTGCCAGTCATCAACCCACAGGGGAAAGGGGTGGCTACACCTTC.

In its sample, this clone was seen once. V and J are TRBV30 and TRBJ2-2; D is undetermined. The germline V and J ends were trimmed by 3 bases and 1 base, with 6 bases remaining between them. Germline lookup yields CDR1 GTSNPN and CDR2 SVGIG (reference sequence). This CDR3 region has 13 residues. CDR3 residues: CAWRLGNTGELFF. As DNA, the CDR3 is TGTGCCTGGAGATTGGGGAACACCGGGGAGCTGTTTTTT. Looking up the rest from reference TRBV30 and TRBJ2-2 gives the full variable domain: SQTIHQWPATLVQPVGSPLSLECTVEGTSNPNLYWYRQAAGRGLQLLFYSVGIGQISSEVPQNLSASRPQDRQFILSSKKLLLSDSGFYLCAWRLGNTGELFFGEGSRLTVL.

This chain uses TRBV7-2 with TRBJ2-7; D unresolved. Trimming shortened V by 2 bases and J by 3 bases, and 8 bases separated the two germline ends. The CDR3 spans 13 residues. Germline loops: CDR1 SGHTA, CDR2 FQGNSA. For the CDR3, the DNA is TGTGCCAGCAGCTTAAATGGGGACTACGAGCAGTACTTC. Translating it yields CASSLNGDYEQYF. The full variable domain, with the rest looked up from reference TRBV7-2 and TRBJ2-7, is GAGVSQSPSNKVTEKGKDVELRCDPISGHTALYWYRQSLGQGLEFLIYFQGNSAPDKSGLPSDRFSAERTGGSVSTLTIQRTQQEDSAVYLCASSLNGDYEQYFGPGTRLTVT.

This clone ranks as medium-sized. The chain joins TRBV6-1 to TRBJ1-2; 10 nucleotides align to TRBD1. This CDR3 is built from 13 residues. CDR1 and CDR2 from the germline V gene are MNHNS and SASEGT. The junction had 2 bases not matched to a gene; V was cut back by 3 bases and J by 7 bases. The DNA for the CDR3 is TGTGCCAGCAGTGAGACAGGGGGCCTTGGCTACACCTTC. Translation: CASSETGGLGYTF.

This clone is deemed medium-sized. The V and J genes are TRBV12-3 or TRBV12-4 and TRBJ2-7; TRBD2 might be the D (5 bases). The V and J ends lost 3 bases and 6 bases respectively, with 12 bases between them. This CDR3 has 13 amino acids. CDR3: CASSLLSGAEQYF. The CDR3 coding sequence is TGTGCCAGCAGTTTGTTGAGCGGAGCCGAGCAGTACTTC.

This clone has ten or more counts. The chain couples TRBV28 to TRBJ2-7, with 8 bases identical to TRBD2. Trimming took 6 bases from V and 3 from J; bases not matched to a gene: 22. This CDR3 has 19 amino acids. Germline V gives CDR1 MDHEN, CDR2 SYDVKM. CDR3: CASRGTSGVNLGLSYEQYF. In DNA, the CDR3 is TGTGCCAGCAGGGGCACTAGCGGCGTAAATCTGGGCCTTAGCTACGAGCAGTACTTC. The whole variable domain, filled in from reference TRBV28 and TRBJ2-7, reads DVKVTQSSRYLVKRTGEKVFLECVQDMDHENMFWYRQDPGLGLRLIYFSYDVKMKEKGDIPEGYSVSREKKERFSLILESASTNQTSMYLCASRGTSGVNLGLSYEQYFGPGTRLTVT.

The genes are TRBV11-1 and TRBJ2-3, with 12 positions matching TRBD2. CDR3 length equals 17 residues. The V gene's germline CDR1 is SGHAT and CDR2 FQDESV (reference sequence). The ends lost 5 bases at V and 1 base at J; junction bases unmatched: 7. The CDR3 sequence: CASSPRTSGKGTDTQYF. The CDR3, as DNA: TGTGCCAGCAGCCCCCGGACTAGCGGGAAGGGCACAGATACGCAGTATTTT.

The chain employs TRBV20-1 and TRBJ1-2; D is unclear. Germline V gene lookup returns CDR1 DFQATT and CDR2 SNEGSKA (reference sequence). With 0 bases removed from V and 5 bases from J, the gap between germline ends came to 4 bases. The CDR3 spans 11 residues. The CDR3: CSAREGYGYTF. In DNA, the CDR3 is TGCAGTGCTAGAGAAGGTTATGGCTACACCTTC.

The chain has TRBV19 and TRBJ2-1; 7 positions match TRBD1. The germline CDR1 and CDR2 sequences are LNHDA and SQIVND (reference sequence). The V segment lost 4 bases and the J segment 5 bases; nucleotides outside the gene matches: 2. CDR3 length: 13 amino acids. The CDR3 DNA follows: TGTGCCAGTAGTACTGGGACAGACAATGAGCAGTTCTTC. It encodes CASSTGTDNEQFF.

The chain has TRBV5-6 and TRBJ2-3; D is ambiguous. This CDR3 is 14 amino acids long. Trimming shortened V by 6 bases and J by 2 bases, and 13 bases separated the two germline ends. CDR1 is SGHDT, CDR2 YYEEEE, per germline. CDR3 DNA: TGTGCCAGCATCTACCAGTGTCCCACAGATACGCAGTATTTT. Translated: CASIYQCPTDTQYF.

In its sample, this clone ranks as medium-sized. V and J are TRBV28 and TRBJ2-7; tentatively, D is TRBD2 (6 bases). This CDR3 region has 14 residues. Per germline, CDR1 MDHEN and CDR2 SYDVKM. Between the trimmed V and J ends, which lost 5 bases and 4 bases, there was a span of 15 bases. This chain's CDR3 is CASSMGLVGYEQYF. The CDR3 DNA sequence: TGTGCCAGCAGTATGGGACTGGTCGGGTACGAGCAGTACTTC.

In its sample, this clone was seen many times. The V and J genes are TRBV28 and TRBJ1-4, with TRBD1 as a possible D gene (6 bases). The germline CDR1 and CDR2 sequences are MDHEN and SYDVKM. V dropped 6 bases and J dropped 8 bases, with 13 bases sitting between them. This CDR3 is 13 amino acids long. CDR3 loop: CASSSGGGEKLFF. The CDR3 nucleotides are TGTGCCAGCAGCTCCGGGGGGGGCGAAAAACTGTTTTTT.

The chain has TRBV24-1 and TRBJ2-1; D is unclear. Trimming shortened V by 3 bases and J by 2 bases, and 1 base separated the two germline ends. The CDR3 spans 12 residues. Per the germline V gene, CDR1 is KGHDR and CDR2 is SFDVKD. CDR3 amino acids: CATSDPYNEQFF. DNA for the CDR3: TGTGCCACCAGTGATCCCTACAATGAGCAGTTCTTC.

With respect to this clone: Since a much larger clone is just one base distant, this may be a read error. V is TRBV5-6 and J is TRBJ2-7, with a weak D call TRBD2 (5 bases). CDR1 and CDR2 from the germline V gene are SGHDT and YYEEEE. The V end lost 1 base, the J end lost 9 bases, and 11 bases lay between the germline ends. This CDR3 comprises 12 residues. Written as DNA, the CDR3 is TGTGCCAGCAGCTTGTCCGGGGTCGTGCAGTACTTC. Protein sequence: CASSLSGVVQYF.

The chain combines TRBV27 with TRBJ2-7; D gene unclear. There are 13 residues in the CDR3. The V gene lost 5 bases and the J gene lost 0 bases, with 8 bases spanning the gap. Germline V CDR1 and CDR2: MNHEY, SMNVEV (reference sequence). CDR3 amino acids: CASSNTYSYEQYF. The CDR3 DNA reads TGTGCCAGCAGTAATACCTACTCCTACGAGCAGTACTTC.

As to this clone: Different DNA sequences within this sample yield the same CDR3. The gene calls are TRBV20-1 and TRBJ2-6, with D possibly called TRBD1 or TRBD2 (5 bases each). Germline values: CDR1 DFQATT, CDR2 SNEGSKA (reference sequence). V lost 0 bases and J lost 7, with 16 bases in between. CDR3 size: 16 residues. The CDR3 DNA reads as TGCAGTGCTAGAGAGAGGGGCGCGTATGTTGCCAACGTCCTGACTTTC. Protein: CSARERGAYVANVLTF.

V and J are TRBV28 and TRBJ2-2; TRBD2 aligns across 12 bases. V shed 7 bases and J 2 bases; nucleotides not matched to a gene: 8. CDR3 length: 17 amino acids. The V gene's germline CDR1 is MDHEN and CDR2 SYDVKM. CDR3 sequence reads: CASISASGRANTGELFF. Written as DNA, the CDR3 is TGTGCCAGCATCTCGGCTAGCGGGAGGGCCAACACCGGGGAGCTGTTTTTT.

This clone was counted only a few times. The V and J genes are TRBV6-2 or TRBV6-3 and TRBJ1-6, with D unclear. Per germline, CDR1 MNHEY and CDR2 SVGEGT. Deletions cut 6 bases from V and 10 bases from J, with 16 bases between. This CDR3 contains 14 residues. This chain's CDR3 is CASSTDGAGSPLHF. The DNA for the CDR3 is TGTGCCAGCAGCACCGACGGTGCTGGGTCACCCCTCCACTTT.

This clone appeared many times. This chain connects TRBV19 to TRBJ1-6; TRBD1 aligns across 8 bases. CDR3 length: 18 residues. Losses at the gene ends were 3 bases for V and 0 bases for J; bases not matched to a gene: 7. Germline lookup yields CDR1 LNHDA and CDR2 SQIVND (reference sequence). CDR3 residues: CASSIPRTGSSYNSPLHF. The CDR3 DNA reads as TGTGCCAGTAGTATCCCTCGGACAGGGAGCTCCTATAATTCACCCCTCCACTTT.

This clone was recorded at least ten times. The chain recombines TRBV3-1 with TRBJ2-3; the D is unclear. V lost 5 bases, J lost 6 bases, and 12 bases lay in between. Germline lookup yields CDR1 LGHDT and CDR2 YNNKEL (reference sequence). The CDR3 runs to 13 residues. CDR3 nucleotide sequence: TGTGCCAGCAGCTGGGCCTTAACGGATACGCAGTATTTT. Protein sequence: CASSWALTDTQYF.

The chain has TRBV20-1 and TRBJ2-5; 7 bases agree with TRBD2. Germline values: CDR1 DFQATT, CDR2 SNEGSKA (reference sequence). Trimming at V came to 4 bases and at J to 5 bases, leaving 7 bases not matched to a gene. The CDR3 is 13 amino acids. The CDR3 nucleotides are TGCAGTGCTAAGGCGGGAGCCGGGGAGACCCAGTACTTC. The encoded protein is CSAKAGAGETQYF.

A few counts support this clone. The genes are TRBV15 and TRBJ2-6; no clear D gene. CDR1 is LNHNV, CDR2 YYDKDF, per germline (reference sequence). The V gene lost 1 base and the J gene lost 0 bases, with 7 bases spanning the gap. The CDR3 extends over 16 amino acids. The CDR3 DNA sequence: TGTGCCACCAGCAGAGGAGGCTTCTCTGGGGCCAACGTCCTGACTTTC. It yields the protein CATSRGGFSGANVLTF. Variable domain in full (rest from reference TRBV15 and TRBJ2-6): DAMVIQNPRYQVTQFGKPVTLSCSQTLNHNVMYWYQQKSSQAPKLLFHYYDKDFNNEADTPDNFQSRRPNTSFCFLDIRSPGLGDTAMYLCATSRGGFSGANVLTFGAGSRLTVL.

The rearrangement joins TRBV12-3 or TRBV12-4 to TRBJ2-5; tentatively, D is TRBD1 or TRBD2 (5 bases each). The germline V and J ends were trimmed by 6 bases and 5 bases, with 19 bases remaining between them. The CDR3 sequence is 15 residues long. CDR3 region: CASSLGTPGPETQYF. CDR3 nucleotides: TGTGCCAGCAGCCTCGGGACCCCGGGACCGGAGACCCAGTACTTC.

This clone was detected many times. This rearrangement joins TRBV27 to TRBJ2-3, with D maybe TRBD2 (5 bases). There are 17 residues in the CDR3. Germline CDR1 reads MNHEY; CDR2 reads SMNVEV (reference sequence). V lost 4 bases and J 3 bases, leaving 20 bases between the germline ends. The CDR3 bases are TGTGCCAGCAGTTCACTCTCCGTAACTGGGAGAACAGATACGCAGTATTTT. It translates to CASSSLSVTGRTDTQYF.

Concerning this clone: The junction and the germline gene differ at one end; a read error may be behind it. This chain uses TRBV5-6 with TRBJ1-6; D might be TRBD1 (5 bases). The CDR3 sequence is 16 residues long. The germline gives CDR1 SGHDT, CDR2 YYEEEE. Written as DNA, the CDR3 is TGTGCCAGCAGCCCGGATGGGACCCCGGGGGTGTCACCCATCCACTTT. Its protein product is CASSPDGTPGVSPIHF. Based on the CDR3 plus reference TRBV5-6 and TRBJ1-6, the full variable domain is DAGVTQSPTHLIKTRGQQVTLRCSPKSGHDTVSWYQQALGQGPQFIFQYYEEEERQRGNFPDRFSGHQFPNYSSELNVNALLLGDSALYLCASSPDGTPGVSPIHFGNGTRLTVT.